These T cell receptor beta chains were read from a single sample in a study of T cell clonotyping in hematopoietic cell transplantation. Using immunoSEQ multiplex PCR, the repertoire was profiled, and TCRdb retains in-frame clones only, with some absent. The data show thousands of clones, roughly 91% seen once. Specimen: peripheral blood mononuclear cells, collected before stem cell transplant. Receptors originate from a man in his sixties with acute myeloid leukemia. Some clones in this sample may be carry-over from other donors' samples. Both conserved end residues are trimmed from each CDR3. Some rows have no size entry. The others give once, few or many, or a class for an expanded clone.

cdr3_aa	clone_size	v_call	j_call
ASSSQGSPGNTIY	.	TRBV9	TRBJ1-3
ASSFGGEKLF	.	TRBV5-1	TRBJ1-4
ASSLALAGGRNEQF	.	TRBV7-8	TRBJ2-1
ASSTSMVYEQY	.	TRBV2	TRBJ2-7
SVGGLAGWGNEQF	.	TRBV29-1	TRBJ2-1
AWSLSVYEQY	.	TRBV30	TRBJ2-7
SVTTTGTYEQY	.	TRBV29-1	TRBJ2-7
ASSLAAGLNTEAF	.	TRBV5-1	TRBJ1-1
ASSVEPYTGIPIKQY	.	TRBV9	TRBJ2-7
ASRGTGGNEQF	.	TRBV2	TRBJ2-1
ASSRDRALYEQY	.	TRBV6-5	TRBJ2-7
ASSWTPDTQY	.	TRBV5-8	TRBJ2-3
ASSQGEPELDNEQF	.	TRBV4-1	TRBJ2-1
ASSHSGYETQY	.	TRBV11-2	TRBJ2-5
ASSSTTGTYGYT	.	TRBV5-1	TRBJ1-2
ASSLTKRDPPSPLH	.	TRBV4-1	TRBJ1-6
ASSLWGQGEPYNSPLH	once	TRBV5-1	TRBJ1-6
ASSVAFVNTLVPGELF	few	TRBV9	TRBJ2-2
ASSFPGPSTDTQY	.	TRBV5-4	TRBJ2-3
AWSTGTGTTEAF	.	TRBV30	TRBJ1-1
ASSQLGLAGGRNEQF	.	TRBV4-1	TRBJ2-1
ASSFTPGTRKNTEAF	.	TRBV11-2	TRBJ1-1
ASREDPTGIGSPLH	.	TRBV2	TRBJ1-6
ASSLRDSSLAKNIQY	.	TRBV4-1	TRBJ2-4
ASSEFGGVALGYT	.	TRBV6-1	TRBJ1-2
ASSPRRTSGSYNEQF	once	TRBV7-3	TRBJ2-1
AWSSGFSGNTIY	few	TRBV30	TRBJ1-3
ASSLGWGGNEKLF	.	TRBV28	TRBJ1-4
ASTGVSNTGELF	.	TRBV6-1	TRBJ2-2
ASSLSGYGYT	.	TRBV27	TRBJ1-2
ASSLLGGFQETQY	.	TRBV7-2	TRBJ2-5
ASSIEGKGGIDNEQF	.	TRBV19	TRBJ2-1
ASSPRSGSNSNQPQH	.	TRBV27	TRBJ1-5
ASSVRRQETQY	.	TRBV2	TRBJ2-5
ASSLTSLDRNQPQH	few	TRBV11-2	TRBJ1-5
ASSFTPGLAANEQF	.	TRBV5-1	TRBJ2-1
ASRKRDSIYGYT	.	TRBV2	TRBJ1-2